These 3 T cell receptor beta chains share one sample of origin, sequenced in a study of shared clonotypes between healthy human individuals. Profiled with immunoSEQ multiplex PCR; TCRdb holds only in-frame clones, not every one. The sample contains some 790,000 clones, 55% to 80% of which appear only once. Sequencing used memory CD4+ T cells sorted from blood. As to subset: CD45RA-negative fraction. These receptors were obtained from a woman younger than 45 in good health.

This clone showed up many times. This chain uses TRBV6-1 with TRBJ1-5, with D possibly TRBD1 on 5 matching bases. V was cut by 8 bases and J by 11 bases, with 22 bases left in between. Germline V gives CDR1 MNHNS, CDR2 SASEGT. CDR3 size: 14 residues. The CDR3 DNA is TGTGCCAGCTATACAACGATGACCGGGGGAGCCCAGCATTTT. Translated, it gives CASYTTMTGGAQHF.

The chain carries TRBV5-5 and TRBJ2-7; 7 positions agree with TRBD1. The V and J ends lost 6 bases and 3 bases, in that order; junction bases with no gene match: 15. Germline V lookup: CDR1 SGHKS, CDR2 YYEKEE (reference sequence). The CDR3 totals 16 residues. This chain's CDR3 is CASTTNLRTGIYEQYF. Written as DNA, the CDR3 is TGTGCCAGCACCACAAATCTTAGGACAGGAATCTACGAGCAGTACTTC.

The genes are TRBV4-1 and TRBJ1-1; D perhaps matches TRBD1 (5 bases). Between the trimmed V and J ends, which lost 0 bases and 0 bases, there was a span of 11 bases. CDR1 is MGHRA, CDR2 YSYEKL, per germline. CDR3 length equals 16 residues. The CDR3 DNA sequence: TGCGCCAGCAGCCAAGATCGTGACAGCCTGAACACTGAAGCTTTCTTT. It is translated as CASSQDRDSLNTEAFF.